The rows below give T cell receptor beta chains drawn from one sample of a study of Graves' ophthalmopathy and Graves' hyperthyroidism. From the multiplex PCR reads, TCRdb called clonotypes with MiXCR, one entry per CDR3 protein. Among about 16,000 distinct CDR3 sequences listed, more than 45% were seen once. The sample comprised peripheral blood. The receptors derive from a woman aged 40 to 50 with stable Graves' hyperthyroidism. CDR3s include the opening cysteine and the closing phenylalanine or tryptophan. D genes are given only for firm matches. Size is omitted from some rows. Given values are once, few, many or a class for expanded clones.

j_call cdr3_length v_call d_call clone_size cdr3_aa cdr3_nt
TRBJ2-1 12 TRBV11-2 NA once CASSLDLDEQFF TGTGCCAGCAGCTTAGATCTAGATGAGCAGTTCTTC
TRBJ2-7 14 TRBV11-2 NA many CASSLVKARQEQYF TGTGCCAGCAGCTTAGTGAAGGCGAGACAGGAGCAGTACTTC
TRBJ2-7 15 TRBV6-2/TRBV6-3 TRBD2 few CASSVTSGRDYEQYF TGTGCCAGCAGTGTCACTAGCGGGAGGGACTACGAGCAGTACTTC
TRBJ1-5 17 TRBV19 TRBD1 many CASSRSPGQGAGQPQHF TGTGCCAGTAGTAGGTCACCGGGACAGGGGGCGGGTCAGCCCCAGCATTTT
TRBJ1-6 16 TRBV15 NA few CATSREEGGADSPLHF TGTGCCACCAGCAGGGAGGAGGGAGGCGCAGACTCACCCCTCCACTTT
TRBJ2-7 14 TRBV7-9 NA NA CASSPVGGGYEQYF TGTGCCAGCAGCCCGGTGGGGGGAGGCTACGAGCAGTACTTC
TRBJ1-5 13 TRBV19 NA medium-sized CASSIGPNQPQHF TGTGCCAGTAGTATCGGGCCAAATCAGCCCCAGCATTTT
TRBJ2-1 14 TRBV2 TRBD2 NA CASNPGTSWSKEFF TGTGCCAGCAATCCCGGGACTAGCTGGTCCAAGGAGTTCTTC
TRBJ1-2 15 TRBV7-9 TRBD1 many CASSLGTGALKGYTF TGTGCCAGCAGCTTGGGGACAGGGGCCCTAAAGGGCTACACCTTC
TRBJ2-7 15 TRBV6-1 NA many CASSAATGEGYEQYF TGTGCCAGCAGTGCGGCGACAGGGGAGGGCTACGAGCAGTACTTC
TRBJ2-1 12 TRBV2 NA medium-sized CASRDAYNEQFF TGTGCCAGCCGAGATGCCTACAATGAGCAGTTCTTC
TRBJ2-5 11 TRBV2 NA medium-sized CASSVEETQYF TGTGCCAGCAGCGTCGAAGAGACCCAGTACTTC
TRBJ2-1 16 TRBV19 TRBD1 NA CASSIPRGQGHNEQFF TGTGCCAGTAGTATTCCTAGGGGACAGGGGCACAATGAGCAGTTCTTC
TRBJ2-7 11 TRBV12-3/TRBV12-4 NA NA CASSFIHEQYF TGTGCCAGCAGTTTTATCCACGAGCAGTACTTC
TRBJ1-2 15 TRBV5-4 NA NA CASSPPDSGVYGYTF TGTGCCAGCAGCCCCCCGGACAGTGGGGTCTATGGCTACACCTTC
TRBJ1-6 16 TRBV5-5 NA many CASSLDHGASGSPLHF TGTGCCAGCAGCTTGGACCACGGGGCCTCGGGTTCACCCCTCCACTTT
TRBJ1-1 14 TRBV30 NA NA CAWSVGEGRTEAFF TGTGCCTGGAGTGTGGGCGAGGGGAGGACTGAAGCTTTCTTT
TRBJ2-1 15 TRBV5-4 NA NA CASSSGESSYNEQFF TGTGCCAGCAGCTCGGGGGAAAGCTCCTACAATGAGCAGTTCTTC
TRBJ2-3 15 TRBV19 TRBD2 many CASTSSGGARDTQYF TGTGCCAGCACATCAAGCGGGGGGGCGAGAGATACGCAGTATTTT
TRBJ2-7 14 TRBV28 TRBD1 few CASSPQDRTYEQYF TGTGCCAGCAGTCCCCAGGACAGGACCTACGAGCAGTACTTC
TRBJ1-5 14 TRBV6-2/TRBV6-3 TRBD1 few CASSLGQGTQPQHF TGTGCCAGCAGTCTAGGACAGGGGACGCAGCCCCAGCATTTT
TRBJ2-5 12 TRBV9 NA NA CASSVEGGTQYF TGTGCCAGCAGCGTCGAGGGGGGGACCCAGTACTTC
TRBJ2-3 15 TRBV2 NA medium-sized CASSEASSVTDTQYF TGTGCCAGCAGTGAGGCTAGCTCGGTCACAGATACGCAGTATTTT
TRBJ2-1 13 TRBV7-7 NA NA CASSLGRYNEQFF TGTGCTAGCAGCTTAGGCAGATACAATGAGCAGTTCTTC
TRBJ1-1 15 TRBV20-1 NA many CSARGLQGPNTEAFF TGCAGTGCTAGGGGCCTACAGGGACCAAACACTGAAGCTTTCTTT
TRBJ1-6 16 TRBV6-2/TRBV6-3 TRBD1 NA CASSYSTGQGNSPLHF TGTGCCAGCAGTTACTCGACGGGACAGGGTAATTCACCCCTCCACTTT